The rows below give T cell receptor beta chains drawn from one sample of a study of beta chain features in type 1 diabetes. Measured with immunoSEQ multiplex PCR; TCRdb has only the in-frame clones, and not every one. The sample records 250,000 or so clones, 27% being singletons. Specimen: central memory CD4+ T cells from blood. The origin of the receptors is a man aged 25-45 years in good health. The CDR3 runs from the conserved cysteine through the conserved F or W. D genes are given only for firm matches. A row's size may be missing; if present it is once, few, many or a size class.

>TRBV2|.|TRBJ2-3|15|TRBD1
CASSRDRLSTDTQYF
TGTGCCAGCAGCCGGGACAGGCTTTCCACAGATACGCAGTATTTT
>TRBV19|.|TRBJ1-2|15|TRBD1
CASSRSGQGYYGYTF
TGTGCCAGTAGTAGGTCGGGACAGGGGTACTATGGCTACACCTTC
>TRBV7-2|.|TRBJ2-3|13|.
CASSFTFLDTQYF
TGTGCCAGCAGCTTCACCTTTTTGGATACGCAGTATTTT
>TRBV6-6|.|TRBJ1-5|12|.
CASTFSNQPQHF
TGTGCCAGCACGTTCAGCAATCAGCCCCAGCATTTT
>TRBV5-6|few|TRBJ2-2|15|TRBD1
CASSLERQGSGELFF
TGTGCCAGCAGCTTGGAACGACAGGGTTCCGGGGAGCTGTTTTTT
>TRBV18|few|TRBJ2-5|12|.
CASSPSEETQYF
TGTGCCAGCTCACCTTCGGAGGAGACCCAGTACTTC
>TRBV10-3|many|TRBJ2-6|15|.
CAISEGQPGANVLTF
TGTGCCATCAGTGAGGGACAGCCTGGGGCCAACGTCCTGACTTTC
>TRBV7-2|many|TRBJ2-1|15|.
CASSPARTHRSEQFF
TGTGCCAGCAGCCCGGCCCGTACCCATCGGAGTGAGCAGTTCTTC
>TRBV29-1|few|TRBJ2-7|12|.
CSAARGPYEQYF
TGCAGCGCCGCTCGGGGCCCCTACGAGCAGTACTTC
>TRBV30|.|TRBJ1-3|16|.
CAWSVPLPGAGNTIYF
TGTGCCTGGAGTGTACCCCTCCCCGGGGCTGGAAACACCATATATTTT
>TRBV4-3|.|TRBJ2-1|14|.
CASSQEGTPNEQFF
TGCGCCAGCAGCCAAGAGGGAACTCCCAATGAGCAGTTCTTC
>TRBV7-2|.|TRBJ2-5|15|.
CASSLNVERGETQYF
TGTGCCAGCAGCTTAAATGTAGAGAGAGGGGAGACCCAGTACTTC
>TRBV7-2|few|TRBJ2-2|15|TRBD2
CASRGLAGAAGELFF
TGTGCCAGCAGGGGACTAGCGGGAGCGGCCGGGGAGCTGTTTTTT
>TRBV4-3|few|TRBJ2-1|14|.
CASSQEGNGDEQFF
TGCGCCAGCAGCCAAGAGGGGAACGGCGATGAGCAGTTCTTC
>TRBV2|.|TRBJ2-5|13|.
CARRPWAQETQYF
TGTGCCAGGCGGCCATGGGCCCAAGAGACCCAGTACTTC
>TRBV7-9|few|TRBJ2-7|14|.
CASSEQGSSYEQYF
TGTGCCAGCAGCGAGCAGGGGAGCTCCTACGAGCAGTACTTC
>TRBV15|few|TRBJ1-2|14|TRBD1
CATSPRTGDYGYTF
TGTGCCACCAGCCCTCGGACAGGAGACTATGGCTACACCTTC
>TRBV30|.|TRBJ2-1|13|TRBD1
CACYRDRNNEQFF
TGTGCCTGTTATCGGGACAGAAACAATGAGCAGTTCTTC
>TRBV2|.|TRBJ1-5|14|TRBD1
CASSPTGGGQPQHF
TGTGCCAGCAGTCCGACAGGGGGTGGACAGCCCCAGCATTTT
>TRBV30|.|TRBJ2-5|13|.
CAWSGGQAETQYF
TGTGCCTGGAGTGGGGGTCAGGCAGAGACCCAGTACTTC
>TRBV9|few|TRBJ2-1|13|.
CASSRDSNNEQFF
TGTGCCAGCAGCCGAGACTCCAACAATGAGCAGTTCTTC
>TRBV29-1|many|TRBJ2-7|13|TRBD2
CSVLAGGPYEQYF
TGCAGCGTACTAGCGGGGGGGCCCTACGAGCAGTACTTC
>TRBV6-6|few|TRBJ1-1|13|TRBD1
CASMSGGGTEAFF
TGTGCCAGCATGTCAGGGGGAGGCACTGAAGCTTTCTTT
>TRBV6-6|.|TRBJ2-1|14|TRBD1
CASSYSGQGTEQFF
TGTGCCAGCAGTTACTCGGGACAGGGTACTGAGCAGTTCTTC
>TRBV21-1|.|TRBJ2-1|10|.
CASLENEQFF
TGTGCCAGCCTCGAGAATGAGCAGTTCTTC
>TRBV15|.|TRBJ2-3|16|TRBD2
CATSRDLRGGTDTQYF
TGTGCCACCAGCAGAGATCTTAGGGGAGGGACAGATACGCAGTATTTT
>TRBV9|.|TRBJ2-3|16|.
CASSVFSRAGTDTQYF
TGTGCCAGCAGCGTATTTTCCCGGGCTGGCACAGATACGCAGTATTTT
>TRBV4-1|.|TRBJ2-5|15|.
CASSQGSLGKETQYF
TGCGCCAGCAGCCAAGGGAGTCTCGGAAAAGAGACCCAGTACTTC
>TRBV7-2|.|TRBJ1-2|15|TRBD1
CASSIMDRALGGYTF
TGTGCCAGCAGCATCATGGACAGGGCCTTGGGTGGCTACACCTTC
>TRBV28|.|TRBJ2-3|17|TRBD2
CASTISSGRSGTDTQYF
TGTGCCAGCACGATAAGTAGCGGGAGAAGTGGCACAGATACGCAGTATTTT
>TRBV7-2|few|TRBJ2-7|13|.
CASSSTRGYEQYF
TGTGCCAGCAGCTCGACCCGGGGGTACGAGCAGTACTTC
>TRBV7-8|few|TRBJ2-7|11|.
CASSAHYEQYF
TGTGCCAGCAGCGCACACTACGAGCAGTACTTC
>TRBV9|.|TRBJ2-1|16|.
CASSAQLRGGDNEQFF
TGTGCCAGCAGCGCTCAATTAAGGGGCGGGGACAATGAGCAGTTCTTC
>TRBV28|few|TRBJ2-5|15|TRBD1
CASRKQGAVGETQYF
TGTGCCAGCAGGAAACAGGGGGCGGTCGGGGAGACCCAGTACTTC
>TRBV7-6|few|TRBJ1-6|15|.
CASSLAATGNSPLHF
TGTGCCAGCAGCCTGGCAGCAACCGGGAATTCACCCCTCCACTTT
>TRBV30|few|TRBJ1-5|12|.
CAWSVTNQPQHF
TGTGCCTGGAGTGTAACCAATCAGCCCCAGCATTTT
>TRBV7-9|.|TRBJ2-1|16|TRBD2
CASSQPGLAGGGEQFF
TGTGCCAGCAGCCAACCGGGACTAGCGGGAGGGGGTGAGCAGTTCTTC
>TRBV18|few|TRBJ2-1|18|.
CASSPRGGRRESYNEQFF
TGTGCCAGCTCACCTAGGGGGGGACGTCGTGAGTCCTACAATGAGCAGTTCTTC
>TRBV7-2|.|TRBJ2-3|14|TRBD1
CASSTRTGGDTQYF
TGTGCCAGCAGCACCCGAACAGGGGGTGATACGCAGTATTTT
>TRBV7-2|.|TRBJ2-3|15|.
CASILPGVITDTQYF
TGTGCCAGCATCCTCCCGGGGGTTATAACAGATACGCAGTATTTT
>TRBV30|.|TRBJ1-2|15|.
CAWRESGTTNYGYTF
TGTGCCTGGAGGGAGTCGGGGACAACTAACTATGGCTACACCTTC
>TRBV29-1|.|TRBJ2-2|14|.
CSVMEGRGTGELFF
TGCAGCGTTATGGAGGGACGGGGCACCGGGGAGCTGTTTTTT
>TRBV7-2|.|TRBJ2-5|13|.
CASTGGGRETQYF
TGTGCCAGCACCGGAGGGGGGCGTGAGACCCAGTACTTC
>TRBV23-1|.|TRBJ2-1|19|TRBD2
CASSRPGLAGGTSYNEQFF
TGCGCCAGCAGCCGCCCGGGACTAGCGGGGGGAACATCCTACAATGAGCAGTTCTTC
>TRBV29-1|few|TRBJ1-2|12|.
CSAMTVLGGYTF
TGCAGCGCGATGACAGTTTTAGGAGGCTACACCTTC